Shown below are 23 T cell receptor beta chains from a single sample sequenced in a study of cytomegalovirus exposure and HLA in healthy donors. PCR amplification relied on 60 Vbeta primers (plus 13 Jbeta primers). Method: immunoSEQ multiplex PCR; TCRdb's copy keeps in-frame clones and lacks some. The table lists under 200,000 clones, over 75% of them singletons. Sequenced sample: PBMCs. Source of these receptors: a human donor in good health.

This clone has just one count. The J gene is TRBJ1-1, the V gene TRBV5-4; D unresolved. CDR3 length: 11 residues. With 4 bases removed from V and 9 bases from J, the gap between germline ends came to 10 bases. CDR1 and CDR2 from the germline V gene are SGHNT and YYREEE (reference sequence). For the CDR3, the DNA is TGTGCCAGCAGCGCATACGGGAAAGCTTTCTTT. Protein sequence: CASSAYGKAFF.

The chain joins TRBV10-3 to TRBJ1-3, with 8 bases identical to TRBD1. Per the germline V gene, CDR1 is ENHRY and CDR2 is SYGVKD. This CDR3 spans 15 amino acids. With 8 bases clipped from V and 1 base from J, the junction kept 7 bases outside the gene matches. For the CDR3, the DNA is TGTGCCATCGGCATGGACAGGGCTTCTGGAAACACCATATATTTT. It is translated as CAIGMDRASGNTIYF.

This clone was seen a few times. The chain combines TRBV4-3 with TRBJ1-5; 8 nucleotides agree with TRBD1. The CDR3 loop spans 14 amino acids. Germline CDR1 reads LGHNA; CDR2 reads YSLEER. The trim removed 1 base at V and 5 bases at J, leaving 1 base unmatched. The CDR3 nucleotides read TGCGCCAGCAGCCAAGCGACAGGGGATCAGCCCCAGCATTTT. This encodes CASSQATGDQPQHF.

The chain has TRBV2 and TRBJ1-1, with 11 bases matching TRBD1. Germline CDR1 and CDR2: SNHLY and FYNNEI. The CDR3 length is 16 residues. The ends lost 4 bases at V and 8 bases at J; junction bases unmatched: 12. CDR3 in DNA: TGTGCCAGCAGTGGAGGGACAGGGGGTTATAATATCGAAGCTTTCTTT. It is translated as CASSGGTGGYNIEAFF. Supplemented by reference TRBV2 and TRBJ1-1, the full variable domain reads EPEVTQTPSHQVTQMGQEVILRCVPISNHLYFYWYRQILGQKVEFLVSFYNNEISEKSEIFDDQFSVERPDGSNFTLKIRSTKLEDSAMYFCASSGGTGGYNIEAFFGQGTRLTVV.

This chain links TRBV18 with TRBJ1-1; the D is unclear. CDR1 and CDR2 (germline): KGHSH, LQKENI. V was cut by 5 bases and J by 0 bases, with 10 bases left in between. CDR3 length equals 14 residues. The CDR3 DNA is TGTGCCAGCTCAGAGGAGACCATGAACACTGAAGCTTTCTTT. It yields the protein CASSEETMNTEAFF.

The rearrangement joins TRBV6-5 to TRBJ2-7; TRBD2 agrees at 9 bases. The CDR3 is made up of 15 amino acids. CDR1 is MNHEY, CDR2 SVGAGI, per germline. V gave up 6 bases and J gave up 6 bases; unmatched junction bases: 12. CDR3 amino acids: CASSSTGTSSCEQYF. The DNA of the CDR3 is TGTGCCAGCAGCTCTACCGGGACTAGCTCTTGCGAGCAGTACTTC.

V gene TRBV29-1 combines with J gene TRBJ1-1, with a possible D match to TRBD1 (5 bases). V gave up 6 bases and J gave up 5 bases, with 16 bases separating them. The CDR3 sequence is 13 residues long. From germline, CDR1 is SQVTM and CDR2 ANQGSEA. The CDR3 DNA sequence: TGCAGCGTCCAGGGTAGGATGTTAACTGAAGCTTTCTTT. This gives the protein CSVQGRMLTEAFF.

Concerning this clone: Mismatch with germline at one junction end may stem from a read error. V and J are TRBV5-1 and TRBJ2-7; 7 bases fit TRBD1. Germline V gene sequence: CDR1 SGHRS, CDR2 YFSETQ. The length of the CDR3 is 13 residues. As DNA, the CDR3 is TGCGCCACCAGCTGGGACAGTTCCTACGAGCAGTACTTC. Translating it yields CATSWDSSYEQYF.

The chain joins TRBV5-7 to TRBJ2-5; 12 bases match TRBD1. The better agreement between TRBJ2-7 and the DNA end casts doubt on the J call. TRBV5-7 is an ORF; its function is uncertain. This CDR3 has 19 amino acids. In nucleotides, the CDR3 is TGTGCCAGCAGCCCCCGTGGGGGACAGGGGGCCCTTAGCTCCTACGAGCAGTACTTC. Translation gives CASSPRGGQGALSSYEQYF.

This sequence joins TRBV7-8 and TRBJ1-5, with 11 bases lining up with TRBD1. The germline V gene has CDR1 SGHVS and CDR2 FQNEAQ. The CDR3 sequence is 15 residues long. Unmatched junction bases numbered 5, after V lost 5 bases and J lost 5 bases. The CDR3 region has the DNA TGTGCCAGCAGCCCGCGGACAGGGGGCTATCAGCCCCAGCATTTT. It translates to CASSPRTGGYQPQHF.

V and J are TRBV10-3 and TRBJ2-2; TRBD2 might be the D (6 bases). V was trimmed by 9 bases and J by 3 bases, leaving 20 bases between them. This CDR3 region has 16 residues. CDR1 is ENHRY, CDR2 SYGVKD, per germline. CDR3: CAIHGGGAVDTGELFF. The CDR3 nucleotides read TGTGCCATTCATGGAGGAGGGGCGGTGGACACCGGGGAGCTGTTTTTT.

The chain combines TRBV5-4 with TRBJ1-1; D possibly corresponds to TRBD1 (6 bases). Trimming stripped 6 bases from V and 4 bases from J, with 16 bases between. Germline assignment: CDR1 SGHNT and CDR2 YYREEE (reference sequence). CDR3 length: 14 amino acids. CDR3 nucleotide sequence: TGTGCCAGCAACGGGGGGCGAGGTGGCACTGAAGCTTTCTTT. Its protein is CASNGGRGGTEAFF.

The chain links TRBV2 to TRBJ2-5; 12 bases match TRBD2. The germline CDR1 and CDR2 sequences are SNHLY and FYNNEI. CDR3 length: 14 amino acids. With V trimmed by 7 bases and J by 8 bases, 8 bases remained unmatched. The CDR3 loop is CASTASGGDVTQYF. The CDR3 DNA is TGTGCCAGCACGGCTAGCGGGGGGGATGTCACCCAGTACTTC.

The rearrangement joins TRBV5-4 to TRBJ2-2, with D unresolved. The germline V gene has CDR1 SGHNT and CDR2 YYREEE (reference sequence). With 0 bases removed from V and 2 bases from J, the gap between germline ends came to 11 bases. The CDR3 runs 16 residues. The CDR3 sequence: CASSLAQRVNTGELFF. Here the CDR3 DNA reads TGTGCCAGCAGCTTGGCACAGAGAGTCAACACCGGGGAGCTGTTTTTT.

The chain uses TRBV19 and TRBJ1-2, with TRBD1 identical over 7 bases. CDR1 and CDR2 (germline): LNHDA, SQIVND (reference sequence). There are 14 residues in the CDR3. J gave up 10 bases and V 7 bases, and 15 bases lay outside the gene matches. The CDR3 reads CASTLPHGQATYTF. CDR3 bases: TGTGCCAGTACTTTACCCCATGGACAGGCCACCTACACCTTC. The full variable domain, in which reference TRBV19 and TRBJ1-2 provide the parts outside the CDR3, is DGGITQSPKYLFRKEGQNVTLSCEQNLNHDAMYWYRQDPGQGLRLIYYSQIVNDFQKGDIAEGYSVSREKKESFPLTVTSAQKNPTAFYLCASTLPHGQATYTFGSGTRLTVV.

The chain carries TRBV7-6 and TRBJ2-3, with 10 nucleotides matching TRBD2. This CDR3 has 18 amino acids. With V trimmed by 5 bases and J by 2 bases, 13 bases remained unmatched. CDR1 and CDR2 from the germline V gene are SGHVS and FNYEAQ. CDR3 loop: CASSHEFTSGANTDTQYF. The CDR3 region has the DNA TGTGCCAGCAGCCACGAGTTTACTAGCGGGGCCAACACAGATACGCAGTATTTT. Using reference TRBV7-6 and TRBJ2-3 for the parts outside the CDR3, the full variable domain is GAGVSQSPRYKVTKRGQDVALRCDPISGHVSLYWYRQALGQGPEFLTYFNYEAQQDKSGLPNDRFSAERPEGSISTLTIQRTEQRDSAMYRCASSHEFTSGANTDTQYFGPGTRLTVL.

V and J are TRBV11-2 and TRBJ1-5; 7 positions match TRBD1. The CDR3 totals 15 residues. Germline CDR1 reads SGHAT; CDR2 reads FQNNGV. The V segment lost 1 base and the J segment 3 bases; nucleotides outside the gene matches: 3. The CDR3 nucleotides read TGTGCCAGCAGCTTAGGACAGGGCCTCAATCAGCCCCAGCATTTT. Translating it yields CASSLGQGLNQPQHF.

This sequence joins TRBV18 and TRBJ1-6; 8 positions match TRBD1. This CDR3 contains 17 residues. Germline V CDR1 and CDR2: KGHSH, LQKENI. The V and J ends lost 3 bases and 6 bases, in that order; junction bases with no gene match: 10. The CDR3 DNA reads TGTGCCAGCTCACCGCCCGGCCAGGGGGCAAGTAATTCACCCCTCCACTTT. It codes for CASSPPGQGASNSPLHF.

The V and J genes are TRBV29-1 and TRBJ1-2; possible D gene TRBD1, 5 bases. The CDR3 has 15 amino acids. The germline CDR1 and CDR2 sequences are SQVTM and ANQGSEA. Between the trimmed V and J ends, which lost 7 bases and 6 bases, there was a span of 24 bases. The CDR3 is CSAPAGQGIYHGYTF. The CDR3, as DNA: TGCAGCGCCCCAGCGGGGCAGGGAATATACCATGGCTACACCTTC.

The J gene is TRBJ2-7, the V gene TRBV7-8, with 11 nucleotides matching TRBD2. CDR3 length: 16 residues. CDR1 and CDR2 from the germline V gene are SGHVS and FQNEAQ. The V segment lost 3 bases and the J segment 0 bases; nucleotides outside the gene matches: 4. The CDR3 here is CASSFTSGGSSYEQYF. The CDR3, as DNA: TGTGCCAGCAGCTTCACTAGCGGGGGAAGCTCCTACGAGCAGTACTTC.

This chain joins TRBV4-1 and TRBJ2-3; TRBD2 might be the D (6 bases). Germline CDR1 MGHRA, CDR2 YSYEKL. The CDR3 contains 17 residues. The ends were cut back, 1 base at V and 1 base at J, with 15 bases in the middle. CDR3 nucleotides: TGCGCCAGCAGCCAAGTAGATCTTGGCGGGGGCACAGATACGCAGTATTTT. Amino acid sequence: CASSQVDLGGGTDTQYF.

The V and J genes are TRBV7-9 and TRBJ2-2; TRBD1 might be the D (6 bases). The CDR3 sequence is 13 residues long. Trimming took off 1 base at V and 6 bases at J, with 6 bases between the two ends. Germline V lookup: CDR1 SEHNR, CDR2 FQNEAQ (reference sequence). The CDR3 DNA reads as TGTGCCAGCAGCTTAGGACAGGCCGGGGAGCTGTTTTTT. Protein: CASSLGQAGELFF.

The CDR3 sequence is CASSEKGGEGYEQYF. The DNA of the CDR3 is TGTGCCAGCAGTGAAAAAGGAGGGGAGGGCTACGAGCAGTACTTC. The chain uses TRBV6-1 and TRBJ2-7, with 7 bases lining up with TRBD2. CDR3 length equals 15 residues. Germline V gives CDR1 MNHNS, CDR2 SASEGT. After removal of 2 bases from V and 3 bases from J, the junction contained 7 bases not matched to a gene.